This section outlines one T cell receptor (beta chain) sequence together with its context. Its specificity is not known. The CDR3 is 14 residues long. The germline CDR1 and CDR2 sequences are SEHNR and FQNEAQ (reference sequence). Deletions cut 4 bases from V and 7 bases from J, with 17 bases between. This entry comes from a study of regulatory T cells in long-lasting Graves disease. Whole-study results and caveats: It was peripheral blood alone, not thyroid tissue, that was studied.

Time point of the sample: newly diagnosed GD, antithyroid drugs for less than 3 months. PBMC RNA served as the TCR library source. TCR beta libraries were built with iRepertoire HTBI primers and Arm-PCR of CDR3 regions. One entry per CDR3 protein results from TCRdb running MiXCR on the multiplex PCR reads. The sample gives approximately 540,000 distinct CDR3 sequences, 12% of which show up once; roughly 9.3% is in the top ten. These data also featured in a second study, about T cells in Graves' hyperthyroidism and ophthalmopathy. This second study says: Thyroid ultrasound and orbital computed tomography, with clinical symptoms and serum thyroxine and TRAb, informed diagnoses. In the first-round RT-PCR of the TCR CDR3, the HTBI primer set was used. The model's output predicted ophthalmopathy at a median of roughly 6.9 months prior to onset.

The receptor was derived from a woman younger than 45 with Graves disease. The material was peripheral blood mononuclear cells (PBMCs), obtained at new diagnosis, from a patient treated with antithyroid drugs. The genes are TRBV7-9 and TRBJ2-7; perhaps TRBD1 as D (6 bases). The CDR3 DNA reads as TGTGCCAGCAGCTCCCGGGACAAGGCTTGGGAGCAGTACTTC. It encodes CASSSRDKAWEQYF.